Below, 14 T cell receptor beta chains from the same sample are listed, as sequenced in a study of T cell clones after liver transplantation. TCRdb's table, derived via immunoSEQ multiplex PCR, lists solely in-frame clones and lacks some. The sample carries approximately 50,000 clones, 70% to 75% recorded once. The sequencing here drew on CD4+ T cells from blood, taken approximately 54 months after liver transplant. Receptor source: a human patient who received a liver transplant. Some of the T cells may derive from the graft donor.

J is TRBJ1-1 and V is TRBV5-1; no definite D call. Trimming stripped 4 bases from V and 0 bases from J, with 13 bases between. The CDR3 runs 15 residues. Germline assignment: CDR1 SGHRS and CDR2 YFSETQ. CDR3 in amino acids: CASSLWTGMNTEAFF. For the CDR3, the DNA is TGCGCCAGCAGCCTGTGGACGGGTATGAACACTGAAGCTTTCTTT.

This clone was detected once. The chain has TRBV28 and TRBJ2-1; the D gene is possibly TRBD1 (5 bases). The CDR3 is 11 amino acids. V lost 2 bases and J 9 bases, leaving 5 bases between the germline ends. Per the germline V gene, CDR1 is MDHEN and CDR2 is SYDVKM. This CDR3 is CASSLDSEQFF. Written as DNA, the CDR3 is TGTGCCAGCAGTTTAGACAGTGAGCAGTTCTTC.

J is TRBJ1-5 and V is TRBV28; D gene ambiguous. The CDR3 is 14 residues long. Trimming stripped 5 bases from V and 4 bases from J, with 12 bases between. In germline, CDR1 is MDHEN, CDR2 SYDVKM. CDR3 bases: TGTGCCAGCAGTACATGGGGTCCTAATCAGCCCCAGCATTTT. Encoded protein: CASSTWGPNQPQHF.

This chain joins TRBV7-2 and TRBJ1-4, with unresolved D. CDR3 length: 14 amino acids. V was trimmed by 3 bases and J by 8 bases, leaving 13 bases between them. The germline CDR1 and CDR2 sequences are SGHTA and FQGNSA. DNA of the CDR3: TGTGCCAGCAGCTTCCGGGATCTAGGGGAAAAACTGTTTTTT. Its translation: CASSFRDLGEKLFF.

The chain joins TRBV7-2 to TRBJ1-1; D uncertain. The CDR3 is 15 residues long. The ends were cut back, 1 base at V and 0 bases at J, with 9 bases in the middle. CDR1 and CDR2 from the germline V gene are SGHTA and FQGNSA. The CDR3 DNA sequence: TGTGCCAGCAGCTTAGAAGGAGGAATGAACACTGAAGCTTTCTTT. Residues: CASSLEGGMNTEAFF.

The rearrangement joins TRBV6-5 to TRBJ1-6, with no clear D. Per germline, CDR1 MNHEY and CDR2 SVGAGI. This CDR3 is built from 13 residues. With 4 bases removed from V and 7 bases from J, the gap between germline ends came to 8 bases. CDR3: CASSSDRNSPLHF. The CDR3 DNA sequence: TGTGCCAGCAGTTCGGACCGCAATTCACCCCTCCACTTT.

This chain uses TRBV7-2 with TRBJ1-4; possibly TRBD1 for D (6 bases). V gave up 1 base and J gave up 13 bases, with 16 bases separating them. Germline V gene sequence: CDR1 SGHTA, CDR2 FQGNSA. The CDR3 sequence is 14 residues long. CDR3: CASSLESQGGVLFF. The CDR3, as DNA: TGTGCCAGCAGCTTAGAATCACAGGGTGGGGTACTGTTTTTT.

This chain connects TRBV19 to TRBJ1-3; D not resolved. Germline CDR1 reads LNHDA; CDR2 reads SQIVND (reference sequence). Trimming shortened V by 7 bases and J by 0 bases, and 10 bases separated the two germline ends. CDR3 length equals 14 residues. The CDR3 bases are TGTGCCAGTATGAGGGCGAGCTCTGGAAACACCATATATTTT. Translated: CASMRASSGNTIYF.

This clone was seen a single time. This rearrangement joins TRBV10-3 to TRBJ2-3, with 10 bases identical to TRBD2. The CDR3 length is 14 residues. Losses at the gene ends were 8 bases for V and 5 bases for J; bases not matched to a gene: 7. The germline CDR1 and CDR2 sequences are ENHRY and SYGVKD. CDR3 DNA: TGTGCCATCGCCCAGCGGGGGGGCGAAGATACGCAGTATTTT. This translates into CAIAQRGGEDTQYF.

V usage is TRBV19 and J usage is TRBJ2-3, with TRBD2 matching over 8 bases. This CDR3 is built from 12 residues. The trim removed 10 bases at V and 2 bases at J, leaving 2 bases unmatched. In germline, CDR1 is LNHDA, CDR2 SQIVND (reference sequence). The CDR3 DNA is TGTGCCACCGGGGGGGCCACAGATACGCAGTATTTT. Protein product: CATGGATDTQYF.

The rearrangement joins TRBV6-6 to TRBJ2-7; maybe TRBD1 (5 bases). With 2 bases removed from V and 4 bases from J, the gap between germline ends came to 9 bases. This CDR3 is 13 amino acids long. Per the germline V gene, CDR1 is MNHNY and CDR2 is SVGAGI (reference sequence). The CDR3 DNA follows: TGTGCCAGCAGTTACGGTAGGGGTTACGAGCAGTACTTC. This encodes CASSYGRGYEQYF.

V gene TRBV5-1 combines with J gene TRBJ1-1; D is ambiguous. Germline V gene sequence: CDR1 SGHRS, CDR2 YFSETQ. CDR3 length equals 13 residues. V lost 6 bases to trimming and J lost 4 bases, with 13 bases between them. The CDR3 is CASNNDQFTEAFF. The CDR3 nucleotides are TGCGCCAGCAATAACGACCAGTTCACTGAAGCTTTCTTT.

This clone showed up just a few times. The CDR3 loop reads CASSLIGGRGMNTEAFF. DNA for the CDR3: TGTGCCAGCTCACTGATTGGGGGGCGGGGAATGAACACTGAAGCTTTCTTT. The chain couples TRBV18 to TRBJ1-1; tentatively, D is TRBD1 (6 bases). Per germline, CDR1 KGHSH and CDR2 LQKENI. Deletions cut 4 bases from V and 0 bases from J, with 18 bases between. The CDR3 length is 17 residues.

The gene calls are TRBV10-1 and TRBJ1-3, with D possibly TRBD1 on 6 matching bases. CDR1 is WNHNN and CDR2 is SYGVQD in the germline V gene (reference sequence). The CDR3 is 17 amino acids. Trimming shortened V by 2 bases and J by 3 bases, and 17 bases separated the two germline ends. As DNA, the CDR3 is TGCGCCAGCAGTGAGGATTCCGCAGGGGAAAATGGAAACACCATATATTTT. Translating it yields CASSEDSAGENGNTIYF.